Sequencing of this T cell receptor beta chain was carried out in a study of OX40 agonist ivuxolimab in advanced cancers. Study findings and constraints: Clones of CD4+ and CD8+ blood T cells grew by week 6 at doses of 0.1 to 3.0 mg/kg. Averaged across samples, CD8+ T cells carried more expanded clones than CD4+ did. Among the lowest peripheral clonal expansion occurred in 0.1-3.0 mg/kg partial responders.

Patients had blood sampled at baseline and again on cycle 4 day 1 and cycle 7 day 1. Of note for this clone: Its target is not known.

Produced via immunoSEQ multiplex PCR; TCRdb's table is partial and in-frame only. The profile shows around 140,000 clones, 90% of them singletons. The germline CDR1 and CDR2 sequences are SGDLS and YYNGEE. The germline V and J ends were trimmed by 2 bases and 2 bases, with 8 bases remaining between them. The CDR3 consists of 14 residues. V and J are TRBV9 and TRBJ1-3; D gene ambiguous. This sequence originates from an adult with an advanced solid tumor such as melanoma, head and neck, liver or kidney cancer. The sequencing used CD4+ or CD8+ T cells sorted from blood, collected in a trial of the OX40 agonist ivuxolimab. CDR3 amino acids: CASSVSSTGNTIYF. The CDR3 DNA follows: TGTGCCAGCAGCGTGTCCAGTACTGGAAACACCATATATTTT. Supplemented by reference TRBV9 and TRBJ1-3, the full variable domain reads DSGVTQTPKHLITATGQRVTLRCSPRSGDLSVYWYQQSLDQGLQFLIQYYNGEERAKGNILERFSAQQFPDLHSELNLSSLELGDSALYFCASSVSSTGNTIYFGEGSWLTVV.